Below, 26 T cell receptor beta chains from the same sample are listed, as sequenced in a study of T-cell reconstitution after alpha-beta-depleted transplantation in children. Unique molecular identifiers were incorporated into the prepared TCRbeta library. TCRdb analysed the PCR reads with MiXCR anew, one entry per CDR3 protein. The sample shows some 500,000 distinct CDR3 sequences, about 18% of them seen only once. This specimen consisted of PBMCs from the stem cell graft donor, obtained from the stem cell graft. These receptors all stem from a human donor who donated a stem cell graft to a child with acute lymphoblastic leukemia.

The chain links TRBV30 to TRBJ2-2; no reliable D call. The CDR3 totals 16 residues. Trimming cost V 4 bases and J 2 bases, with 17 bases left between them. Looked up from germline, CDR1 is GTSNPN and CDR2 is SVGIG (reference sequence). CDR3: CAWTFDGVLNTGELFF. Written as DNA, the CDR3 is TGTGCCTGGACTTTCGATGGGGTCCTAAACACCGGGGAGCTGTTTTTT. Together with reference TRBV30 and TRBJ2-2, the CDR3 gives the full variable domain: SQTIHQWPATLVQPVGSPLSLECTVEGTSNPNLYWYRQAAGRGLQLLFYSVGIGQISSEVPQNLSASRPQDRQFILSSKKLLLSDSGFYLCAWTFDGVLNTGELFFGEGSRLTVL.

The chain uses TRBV7-3 and TRBJ2-2; D unclear. Per germline, CDR1 SGHTA and CDR2 FQGTGA. This CDR3 region has 13 residues. V lost 6 bases, J lost 4 bases, and 9 bases lay in between. The CDR3 nucleotides are TGTGCCAGCAGTCCCCCGGCCACCGGGGAGCTGTTTTTT. It yields the protein CASSPPATGELFF.

The chain uses TRBV7-3 and TRBJ2-3, with 13 bases identical to TRBD2. The CDR3 has 17 residues. CDR1 and CDR2 from the germline V gene are SGHTA and FQGTGA. V lost 5 bases, J lost 4 bases, and 9 bases stayed unmatched. The CDR3 DNA follows: TGTGCCAGCAGCCCCGGGAGGACTAGCGGGAGATCAGATACGCAGTATTTT. Its translation is CASSPGRTSGRSDTQYF.

The rearrangement links TRBV29-1 to TRBJ2-2, with D possibly being TRBD2 (6 bases). Germline CDR1 reads SQVTM; CDR2 reads ANQGSEA. The length of the CDR3 is 15 residues. Trimming pared 4 bases from V and 1 base from J, leaving 13 bases between. In nucleotides, the CDR3 is TGCAGCGTTGTTTTTTGGACTAAGAACACCGGGGAGCTGTTTTTT. Its translation: CSVVFWTKNTGELFF.

This clonotype was counted ten times or more. This chain connects TRBV7-7 to TRBJ2-5; D is possibly TRBD2 (6 bases). Germline CDR1 is SSHAT and CDR2 is FNYEAQ (reference sequence). V lost 1 base, J lost 6 bases, and 15 bases lay in between. The CDR3 extends over 15 amino acids. The DNA for the CDR3 is TGTGCCAGCAGCTTAGAGGGAGGAGTGGGGCAGACCCAGTACTTC. Residues: CASSLEGGVGQTQYF.

The J gene is TRBJ2-7, the V gene TRBV12-3 or TRBV12-4; D remains unclear. V was clipped by 5 bases and J by 4 bases, with 9 bases between them. The CDR3 is made up of 12 amino acids. The CDR3 sequence: CASSPSLYEQYF. Written as DNA, the CDR3 is TGTGCCAGCAGTCCCTCGTTGTACGAGCAGTACTTC.

This clonotype came up a few times. The chain is built from TRBV25-1 and TRBJ2-1, with TRBD2 matching over 9 bases. The ends lost 6 bases at V and 9 bases at J; junction bases unmatched: 9. The CDR3 extends over 14 amino acids. Germline lookup yields CDR1 MGHDK and CDR2 SYGVNS. The CDR3 DNA reads TGTGCCAGCAGCGAAGCGGGAGGTTCAAGTGAGCAGTTCTTC. Translating gives CASSEAGGSSEQFF.

A few counts support this clonotype. V gene TRBV12-3 or TRBV12-4 combines with J gene TRBJ2-5; D may match TRBD1 or TRBD2 (5 bases each). The CDR3 sequence is 13 residues long. Deletions cut 5 bases from V and 7 bases from J, with 14 bases between. The CDR3 is CASSRGGGGTQYF. CDR3 in DNA: TGTGCCAGCAGTAGGGGTGGAGGCGGGACCCAGTACTTC.

The J gene is TRBJ1-3, the V gene TRBV19; TRBD1 aligns across 10 bases. Unmatched junction bases numbered 2, after V lost 3 bases and J lost 3 bases. Germline lookup yields CDR1 LNHDA and CDR2 SQIVND (reference sequence). The CDR3 has 15 residues. This chain's CDR3 is CASSIGTGDGNTIYF. CDR3 coding DNA: TGTGCCAGTAGTATCGGGACAGGGGATGGAAACACCATATATTTT.

This clonotype was seen only a few times. The gene calls are TRBV27 and TRBJ2-7; D unclear. Trimming pared 1 base from V and 4 bases from J, leaving 11 bases between. The CDR3 extends over 14 amino acids. CDR1 is MNHEY and CDR2 is SMNVEV in the germline V gene (reference sequence). In DNA, the CDR3 is TGTGCCAGCAGTTTATTTCGCGGTAAATACGAGCAGTACTTC. Translated: CASSLFRGKYEQYF.

This clonotype has a handful of counts. The chain uses TRBV7-9 and TRBJ2-1, with 10 bases lining up with TRBD2. Germline loops: CDR1 SEHNR, CDR2 FQNEAQ (reference sequence). The CDR3 runs to 17 residues. V lost 5 bases, J lost 6 bases, and 13 bases stayed unmatched. This CDR3 is CASSPHRGLAVRNEQFF. As DNA, the CDR3 is TGTGCCAGCAGCCCCCATAGAGGACTAGCGGTCCGCAATGAGCAGTTCTTC.

A single count supports this clonotype. V usage is TRBV7-9 and J usage is TRBJ2-4; 8 bases fit TRBD1. Unmatched junction bases numbered 3, after V lost 3 bases and J lost 8 bases. The CDR3 is 13 residues long. Germline values: CDR1 SEHNR, CDR2 FQNEAQ (reference sequence). CDR3 sequence: CASSFADRDIQYF. The CDR3 DNA is TGTGCCAGCAGCTTTGCGGACAGGGACATTCAGTACTTC.

The chain carries TRBV7-9 and TRBJ2-7, with 11 bases that match TRBD2. V shed 4 bases and J 2 bases; nucleotides not matched to a gene: 4. Germline loops: CDR1 SEHNR, CDR2 FQNEAQ (reference sequence). This CDR3 region has 15 residues. The chain's CDR3 is CASSSTSGATYEQYF. DNA of the CDR3: TGTGCCAGCAGCTCGACTAGCGGGGCGACCTACGAGCAGTACTTC.

This clonotype was observed a handful of times. The chain joins TRBV18 to TRBJ1-1; D not resolved. CDR3 length equals 14 residues. CDR1 and CDR2 from the germline V gene are KGHSH and LQKENI. Trimming left V 6 bases short and J 4 bases short, with 15 bases between. The CDR3 DNA is TGTGCCAGCTCTCGGAGGACGACGGGCACTGAAGCTTTCTTT. Its translation: CASSRRTTGTEAFF. Full variable domain (missing parts from reference TRBV18 and TRBJ1-1): NAGVMQNPRHLVRRRGQEARLRCSPMKGHSHVYWYRQLPEEGLKFMVYLQKENIIDESGMPKERFSAEFPKEGPSILRIQQVVRGDSAAYFCASSRRTTGTEAFFGQGTRLTVV.

The genes are TRBV7-2 and TRBJ2-7; perhaps TRBD2 as D (5 bases). V was shortened by 2 bases and J by 7 bases, with 15 bases between the two germline ends. CDR3 length: 14 residues. The V gene's germline CDR1 is SGHTA and CDR2 FQGNSA. The CDR3 DNA reads TGTGCCAGCAGCTTATGGCCTAGCATGGAGGAGCAGTACTTC. This codes for CASSLWPSMEEQYF.

A few counts support this clonotype. J is TRBJ2-2 and V is TRBV3-1; the D gene is possibly TRBD2 (5 bases). The CDR3 spans 15 residues. Trimming shortened V by 3 bases and J by 7 bases, and 15 bases separated the two germline ends. The germline V gene has CDR1 LGHDT and CDR2 YNNKEL (reference sequence). DNA for the CDR3: TGTGCCAGCAGCCACGACGAGGGAGTCGTCGGGGAGCTGTTTTTT. Translation gives CASSHDEGVVGELFF.

The J gene is TRBJ2-5, the V gene TRBV5-1, with a tentative D call TRBD1 (6 bases). Trimming shortened V by 3 bases and J by 6 bases, and 18 bases separated the two germline ends. Germline values: CDR1 SGHRS, CDR2 YFSETQ. There are 15 residues in the CDR3. The CDR3 nucleotides read TGCGCCAGCAGCTGGGGTAGGACAGTTAAACAGACCCAGTACTTC. This gives the protein CASSWGRTVKQTQYF.

This clonotype was counted between two and nine times. This chain joins TRBV7-2 and TRBJ2-7; 8 bases align to TRBD1. The CDR3 totals 15 residues. The germline V gene encodes CDR1 SGHTA and CDR2 FQGNSA. V shed 5 bases and J 6 bases; nucleotides not matched to a gene: 12. CDR3 in DNA: TGTGCCAGCAGCAATGGATTACAGGGGGAAAGCGAGCAGTACTTC. Encoded protein: CASSNGLQGESEQYF.

This clonotype occurred a few times. This CDR3 reads CASSYHGQLRSGNEKLFF. CDR3 nucleotides: TGTGCCAGCAGTTACCATGGACAGTTGAGGAGTGGAAACGAAAAACTGTTTTTT. The rearrangement links TRBV6-5 to TRBJ1-4, with D possibly being TRBD1 (6 bases). Germline assignment: CDR1 MNHEY and CDR2 SVGAGI. The CDR3 extends over 18 amino acids. The germline V and J ends were trimmed by 2 bases and 8 bases, with 24 bases remaining between them.

This chain uses TRBV25-1 with TRBJ2-1; the match to TRBD1 covers 8 bases. This CDR3 is built from 16 residues. The germline V gene has CDR1 MGHDK and CDR2 SYGVNS. The V and J ends lost 0 bases and 3 bases, in that order; junction bases with no gene match: 4. The CDR3 nucleotides read TGTGCCAGCAGTGAATATCTAGGGACAGGCTACAATGAGCAGTTCTTC. Its protein is CASSEYLGTGYNEQFF.

This clonotype has a handful of counts. The chain combines TRBV27 with TRBJ1-6, with a weak D call TRBD1 (6 bases). This CDR3 contains 14 residues. Germline CDR1 reads MNHEY; CDR2 reads SMNVEV (reference sequence). V lost 5 bases and J lost 8, with 13 bases in between. This CDR3 is CASSPRDTYSPLHF. CDR3 DNA sequence: TGTGCCAGCAGTCCCCGGGACACCTATTCACCCCTCCACTTT.

This clonotype was counted a few times. This chain connects TRBV5-1 to TRBJ2-1, with 8 bases fitting TRBD2. J was trimmed by 7 bases and V by 0 bases; bases with no gene match: 12. CDR1 and CDR2 (germline): SGHRS, YFSETQ. The CDR3 length is 17 residues. CDR3 DNA sequence: TGCGCCAGCAGCTTGGTGTCTAGCGGGTCCTTCCCTAATGAGCAGTTCTTC. Translation: CASSLVSSGSFPNEQFF.

This clonotype was seen more than once but under ten times. The chain couples TRBV27 to TRBJ2-7, with D unclear. The CDR3 consists of 12 residues. Trimming removed 6 bases from V and 2 bases from J, with 8 bases in between. The germline V gene has CDR1 MNHEY and CDR2 SMNVEV (reference sequence). In DNA form, the CDR3 reads TGTGCCAGCAGCAAGGAGACCTACGAGCAGTACTTC. It specifies CASSKETYEQYF.

In this sample, this clonotype turned up a few times. The chain couples TRBV29-1 to TRBJ2-7; D possibly corresponds to TRBD2 (6 bases). CDR1 SQVTM and CDR2 ANQGSEA come from the germline V gene. The CDR3 has 13 amino acids. The V and J ends lost 1 base and 0 bases respectively, with 7 bases between them. The CDR3 coding sequence is TGCAGCGTTGAAGGGACTACCTCCTACGAGCAGTACTTC. Protein: CSVEGTTSYEQYF.

This clonotype was detected ten times or more. The rearrangement uses TRBV20-1 and TRBJ2-1; no clear D gene. CDR3 length: 13 amino acids. Germline CDR1 DFQATT, CDR2 SNEGSKA (reference sequence). V shed 2 bases and J shed 0 bases, with 5 bases lying between them. CDR3 amino acids: CSARTGSYNEQFF. The DNA for the CDR3 is TGCAGTGCTAGAACCGGCTCCTACAATGAGCAGTTCTTC.

This clonotype was detected a few times. V usage is TRBV3-1 and J usage is TRBJ2-1, with 9 bases aligning to TRBD2. Germline V gene data show CDR1 as LGHDT and CDR2 as YNNKEL (reference sequence). The CDR3 consists of 17 residues. V lost 3 bases, J lost 0 bases, and 6 bases stayed unmatched. The CDR3 nucleotides are TGTGCCAGCAGCCACTTAGCGACTAGCGGCTCCTACAATGAGCAGTTCTTC. Translated: CASSHLATSGSYNEQFF.